These 5 T cell receptor beta chains came from one sample sequenced in a study of blood T cells in healthy people across ages. Using a J-beta primer mix together with a sample-barcoded 5' primer, a second PCR was run for roughly 7 to 12 cycles. A single record per CDR3 protein comes from TCRdb applying MiXCR to the 5' RACE reads. The repertoire consists of 800,000 to 950,000 distinct CDR3 sequences, with just under 30% occurring once and the leading ten covering roughly 10%. These data were also filed under a second study, of T cells of mothers and their children.

Sequencing input: blood. The receptors here all came from a woman in her thirties or forties in good health.

This clonotype appeared many times. The rearrangement links TRBV30 to TRBJ2-7; D is unclear. Trimming shortened V by 1 base and J by 2 bases, and 9 bases separated the two germline ends. Per germline, CDR1 GTSNPN and CDR2 SVGIG (reference sequence). This CDR3 is 13 amino acids long. The CDR3 is CAWSGMGTYEQYF. As DNA, the CDR3 is TGTGCCTGGAGTGGGATGGGAACCTACGAGCAGTACTTC.

This rearrangement joins TRBV11-2 to TRBJ2-6; tentative D call: TRBD1 (6 bases). Germline-derived CDR1 and CDR2 are SGHAT and FQNNGV. The CDR3 is 18 amino acids. V was shortened by 3 bases and J by 0 bases, with 15 bases between the two germline ends. As DNA, the CDR3 is TGTGCCAGCAGCTTGAACACAGGGTGTGACTCTGGGGCCAACGTCCTGACTTTC. As protein: CASSLNTGCDSGANVLTF. Using reference TRBV11-2 and TRBJ2-6 for the parts outside the CDR3, the full variable domain is EAGVAQSPRYKIIEKRQSVAFWCNPISGHATLYWYQQILGQGPKLLIQFQNNGVVDDSQLPKDRFSAERLKGVDSTLKIQPAKLEDSAVYLCASSLNTGCDSGANVLTFGAGSRLTVL.

The chain employs TRBV24-1 and TRBJ2-7; 7 bases align to TRBD2. J was trimmed by 0 bases and V by 3 bases; bases with no gene match: 4. The CDR3 contains 15 residues. CDR1 is KGHDR and CDR2 is SFDVKD in the germline V gene. As DNA, the CDR3 is TGTGCCACCAGTGATCCAGCGGGGAGCTCCTACGAGCAGTACTTC. This translates into CATSDPAGSSYEQYF.

This clonotype was observed many times. CDR3 coding DNA: TGTGCCAGCAGCTTGGCGGTGGGCACAGATACGCAGTATTTT. Protein product: CASSLAVGTDTQYF. This chain joins TRBV7-9 and TRBJ2-3; D gene uncertain. The germline gives CDR1 SEHNR, CDR2 FQNEAQ (reference sequence). The V gene lost 3 bases and the J gene lost 1 base, with 8 bases spanning the gap. This CDR3 region has 14 residues.

This clonotype was recorded only once. Germline and junction disagree at one end, which may indicate a read error. This chain joins TRBV7-9 and TRBJ2-7; D may be TRBD1 (5 bases). Germline values: CDR1 SEHNR, CDR2 FQNEAQ (reference sequence). This CDR3 region has 14 residues. Here the CDR3 reads CAGSLVQASYEQYF. The CDR3 coding sequence is TGTGCCGGCAGCTTAGTACAGGCCTCCTACGAGCAGTACTTC.